What follows are 26 T cell receptor beta chains derived from one specimen sequenced in a study of blood T cell repertoires in COVID-19. TCRdb keeps only in-frame clones here, not all; method: immunoSEQ multiplex PCR. The sample includes around 470,000 clones, 90% of them seen just once. The specimen was PBMCs or T cells enriched from blood (not recorded which). These receptor sequences come from a man between 18 and 35 years old who had recovered from COVID-19.

CDR3 DNA sequence: TGTGCCAGCAGCTTAAACCCAGGGGCCTATGGCTACACCTTC. This encodes CASSLNPGAYGYTF. The genes are TRBV7-3 and TRBJ1-2, with a possible D match to TRBD1 (6 bases). The CDR3 is 14 residues long. V was cut by 1 base and J by 4 bases, with 10 bases left in between. Germline CDR1 and CDR2: SGHTA and FQGTGA.

The rearrangement joins TRBV2 to TRBJ1-5; 7 bases align to TRBD1. With 5 bases clipped from V and 6 bases from J, the junction kept 10 bases outside the gene matches. Per germline, CDR1 SNHLY and CDR2 FYNNEI. The CDR3 totals 15 residues. CDR3 DNA sequence: TGTGCCAGCAGTAATGGACAGGCCGGGGGTCAGCCCCAGCATTTT. Translation gives CASSNGQAGGQPQHF.

The chain links TRBV15 to TRBJ2-1, with 8 positions matching TRBD2. Germline values: CDR1 LNHNV, CDR2 YYDKDF (reference sequence). The CDR3 totals 14 residues. V trimming: 1 base; J trimming: 9 bases; junction bases outside the gene matches: 5. The CDR3 reads CATSRGGLAAEQFF. The CDR3 DNA sequence: TGTGCCACCAGCAGAGGCGGACTAGCTGCTGAGCAGTTCTTC.

This clone was seen a few times. This chain joins TRBV28 and TRBJ1-1; TRBD1 matches at 8 bases. This CDR3 contains 15 residues. V lost 8 bases and J lost 3; bases outside the gene matches: 11. The V gene's germline CDR1 is MDHEN and CDR2 SYDVKM. The CDR3 DNA reads TGTGCCAGCCTTAAGACAGGGGTTCGGGACACTGAAGCTTTCTTT. Its protein is CASLKTGVRDTEAFF.

V gene TRBV29-1 combines with J gene TRBJ1-1, with D perhaps TRBD1 (5 bases). With 6 bases removed from V and 7 bases from J, the gap between germline ends came to 9 bases. The CDR3 has 10 residues. Germline assignment: CDR1 SQVTM and CDR2 ANQGSEA. DNA of the CDR3: TGCAGCGTCGGAGGGGTTGAAGCTTTCTTT. It is translated as CSVGGVEAFF.

The rearrangement joins TRBV5-5 to TRBJ1-2; D is uncertain. Germline loops: CDR1 SGHKS, CDR2 YYEKEE (reference sequence). Deletions cut 0 bases from V and 8 bases from J, with 14 bases between. The length of the CDR3 is 14 residues. The CDR3 protein is CASSLVAAQDGYTF. Here the CDR3 DNA reads TGTGCCAGCAGCTTGGTAGCAGCCCAAGACGGCTACACCTTC.

V usage is TRBV5-5 and J usage is TRBJ1-2; D not resolved. Germline assignment: CDR1 SGHKS and CDR2 YYEKEE (reference sequence). V was clipped by 4 bases and J by 2 bases, with 15 bases between them. This CDR3 contains 15 residues. The CDR3 is CASSGRHTENYGYTF. For the CDR3, the DNA is TGTGCCAGCAGCGGCCGGCACACAGAGAACTATGGCTACACCTTC. The full variable domain, in which reference TRBV5-5 and TRBJ1-2 provide the parts outside the CDR3, is DAGVTQSPTHLIKTRGQQVTLRCSPISGHKSVSWYQQVLGQGPQFIFQYYEKEERGRGNFPDRFSARQFPNYSSELNVNALLLGDSALYLCASSGRHTENYGYTFGSGTRLTVV.

This rearrangement joins TRBV25-1 to TRBJ2-1; TRBD2 matches at 10 bases. The V and J ends lost 4 bases and 5 bases, in that order; junction bases with no gene match: 2. This CDR3 has 14 amino acids. CDR1 and CDR2 from the germline V gene are MGHDK and SYGVNS. The CDR3 nucleotides are TGTGCCAGCAGTGGTCTAGCGGGGGACAATGAGCAGTTCTTC. Its translation: CASSGLAGDNEQFF.

This clone was seen more than once but under ten times. CDR3 loop: CASSVDGGNYGYTF. CDR3 coding DNA: TGTGCCAGCAGCGTTGACGGCGGCAACTATGGCTACACCTTC. This sequence joins TRBV9 and TRBJ1-2, with no clear D. The CDR3 extends over 14 amino acids. Germline CDR1 reads SGDLS; CDR2 reads YYNGEE. V lost 2 bases and J lost 2, with 10 bases in between.

This chain links TRBV15 with TRBJ1-5; 8 bases agree with TRBD1. CDR3 length: 15 residues. J lost 4 bases, V lost 3 bases, and 5 bases had no gene match. CDR1 is LNHNV and CDR2 is YYDKDF in the germline V gene (reference sequence). CDR3 in amino acids: CATSSRQGANQPQHF. The CDR3 DNA is TGTGCCACCAGCAGTAGGCAGGGGGCAAATCAGCCCCAGCATTTT.

The chain links TRBV7-9 to TRBJ2-2; D possibly corresponds to TRBD2 (5 bases). V lost 3 bases and J lost 5, with 10 bases in between. Germline CDR1 and CDR2: SEHNR and FQNEAQ (reference sequence). This CDR3 contains 14 residues. CDR3 coding DNA: TGTGCCAGCAGCTTGAAACCGGGAACCGGGGAGCTGTTTTTT. Encoded protein: CASSLKPGTGELFF.

About this clone: The sample holds other DNA sequences that translate to the same CDR3. J is TRBJ2-7 and V is TRBV5-1, with TRBD1 matching 7 bases. The germline V gene has CDR1 SGHRS and CDR2 YFSETQ. This CDR3 has 13 residues. With V trimmed by 1 base and J by 3 bases, 1 base remained unmatched. The chain's CDR3 is CASSLSGGYEQYF. The CDR3 region has the DNA TGCGCCAGCAGCTTGTCAGGGGGCTACGAGCAGTACTTC.

Remarks on this clone: The sample has other DNA sequences that encode this CDR3 too. The CDR3 DNA follows: TGCGCCAGCAGCCAGACCGACAGGGGGCAAGAGACCCAGTACTTC. Translation gives CASSQTDRGQETQYF. This chain uses TRBV4-1 with TRBJ2-5; 9 nucleotides agree with TRBD1. The V gene end was trimmed by 3 bases and the J gene end by 2 bases; junction bases not matched to a gene: 4. Germline CDR1 MGHRA, CDR2 YSYEKL. The CDR3 sequence is 15 residues long.

V gene TRBV28 combines with J gene TRBJ1-6; D possibly corresponds to TRBD1 (5 bases). CDR1 and CDR2 (germline): MDHEN, SYDVKM. V was clipped by 2 bases and J by 8 bases, with 10 bases between them. This CDR3 is built from 14 residues. The CDR3 bases are TGTGCCAGCAGTTTAACAGGTCCAGATTCACCCCTCCACTTT. Translating it yields CASSLTGPDSPLHF.

V is TRBV27 and J is TRBJ2-3, with a tentative D call TRBD1 (6 bases). Trimming pared 6 bases from V and 2 bases from J, leaving 21 bases between. The CDR3 totals 17 residues. The germline CDR1 and CDR2 sequences are MNHEY and SMNVEV (reference sequence). The CDR3: CASRHNQQGLVTDTQYF. In DNA form, the CDR3 reads TGTGCCAGCAGACACAACCAACAGGGTCTCGTCACAGATACGCAGTATTTT.

This clone was seen repeatedly, ten times or more. Other DNA sequences of this sample code for an identical CDR3. V usage is TRBV6-4 and J usage is TRBJ2-1; 13 bases are shared with TRBD2. The V gene's germline CDR1 is MRHNA and CDR2 SNTAGT. This CDR3 region has 14 residues. After removal of 2 bases from V and 8 bases from J, the junction contained 0 bases not matched to a gene. DNA for the CDR3: TGTGCCAGCAGTGACGGACTAGCGGGAGATGAGCAGTTCTTC. Translation: CASSDGLAGDEQFF.

The chain carries TRBV6-5 and TRBJ2-1, with 11 bases fitting TRBD1. Germline CDR1 is MNHEY and CDR2 is SVGAGI. CDR3 length: 15 residues. V dropped 6 bases and J dropped 8; count of bases not matched to a gene: 9. The CDR3 bases are TGTGCCAGCAGCCTACTCCGGGACAGGGGGTATGAGCAGTTCTTC. Residues: CASSLLRDRGYEQFF.

The chain joins TRBV7-8 to TRBJ1-2, with TRBD1 as a possible D gene (5 bases). Germline V gene sequence: CDR1 SGHVS, CDR2 FQNEAQ. The CDR3 consists of 14 residues. Trimming took 5 bases from V and 12 from J, leaving 22 bases between them. CDR3 DNA: TGTGCCAGCAGCCCCAGGGAGGGCCTCTATTGGGACACCTTC. It yields the protein CASSPREGLYWDTF.

V gene TRBV4-1 combines with J gene TRBJ2-7, with 10 bases identical to TRBD2. Germline V gene sequence: CDR1 MGHRA, CDR2 YSYEKL. The CDR3 extends over 15 amino acids. V lost 4 bases to trimming and J lost 0 bases; unmatched junction nucleotides: 3. CDR3 region: CASSPGLAASYEQYF. The CDR3 nucleotides read TGCGCCAGCAGCCCTGGACTAGCGGCCTCCTACGAGCAGTACTTC.

The chain employs TRBV5-4 and TRBJ2-5, with 11 positions matching TRBD2. Germline CDR1 is SGHNT and CDR2 is YYREEE (reference sequence). The CDR3 is made up of 16 amino acids. V was clipped by 3 bases and J by 2 bases; unmatched bases: 6. Here the CDR3 DNA reads TGTGCCAGCAGCTCTGGGACTAGCGGCATACAAGAGACCCAGTACTTC. This translates into CASSSGTSGIQETQYF.

The V gene is TRBV27, the J gene TRBJ2-1, with a weak D call TRBD2 (5 bases). There are 11 residues in the CDR3. Trimming pared 4 bases from V and 8 bases from J, leaving 6 bases between. In germline, CDR1 is MNHEY, CDR2 SMNVEV (reference sequence). CDR3 sequence (DNA): TGTGCCAGCAGTTCGGGATATGAGCAGTTCTTC. The encoded protein is CASSSGYEQFF.

The chain links TRBV5-1 to TRBJ2-1; perhaps TRBD2 as D (5 bases). V lost 4 bases, J lost 0 bases, and 14 bases lay in between. The CDR3 runs to 16 residues. Germline lookup yields CDR1 SGHRS and CDR2 YFSETQ. Here the CDR3 DNA reads TGCGCCAGCAGCCCGGACTCTGGAGCCTCCTACAATGAGCAGTTCTTC. The encoded protein is CASSPDSGASYNEQFF. Drawing the rest from reference TRBV5-1 and TRBJ2-1, the complete variable domain is KAGVTQTPRYLIKTRGQQVTLSCSPISGHRSVSWYQQTPGQGLQFLFEYFSETQRNKGNFPGRFSGRQFSNSRSEMNVSTLELGDSALYLCASSPDSGASYNEQFFGPGTRLTVL.

As regards this clone: This sample includes further DNA sequences coding for the same CDR3. J is TRBJ1-1 and V is TRBV19; 8 nucleotides align to TRBD1. Trimming removed 4 bases from V and 5 bases from J; junction bases left unmatched: 6. This CDR3 has 14 residues. Germline CDR1 is LNHDA and CDR2 is SQIVND (reference sequence). CDR3 residues: CASSTGQGGTEAFF. The DNA of the CDR3 is TGTGCCAGTAGTACCGGACAGGGTGGAACTGAAGCTTTCTTT.

The CDR3 here is CATSKMVAGGLETQYF. CDR3 nucleotide sequence: TGTGCCACCAGCAAAATGGTAGCGGGAGGGCTCGAGACCCAGTACTTC. The rearrangement joins TRBV15 to TRBJ2-5, with 11 bases lining up with TRBD2. Germline-derived CDR1 and CDR2 are LNHNV and YYDKDF (reference sequence). This CDR3 comprises 16 residues. The trim removed 4 bases at V and 5 bases at J, leaving 9 bases unmatched.

The chain joins TRBV2 to TRBJ2-3; TRBD2 agrees at 9 bases. CDR3 length: 16 amino acids. Germline-derived CDR1 and CDR2 are SNHLY and FYNNEI. V trimming: 0 bases; J trimming: 5 bases; junction bases outside the gene matches: 6. The CDR3 reads CASSEAGAGGIDTQYF. The CDR3, as DNA: TGTGCCAGCAGTGAAGCGGGAGCGGGAGGTATAGATACGCAGTATTTT.

This chain uses TRBV7-9 with TRBJ1-4; no firm D call. This CDR3 is built from 18 residues. Germline loops: CDR1 SEHNR, CDR2 FQNEAQ (reference sequence). The V gene lost 1 base and the J gene lost 3 bases, with 18 bases spanning the gap. CDR3 region: CASSLGRIARPANEKLFF. The CDR3 coding sequence is TGTGCCAGCAGCTTAGGGCGGATAGCAAGGCCAGCTAATGAAAAACTGTTTTTT.